The 5 T cell receptor beta chains reported below all come from one sample, sequenced in a study of early T cells in non-severe SARS-CoV-2 infection. Using its own MiXCR run on the 5' RACE reads, TCRdb lists one record per CDR3 protein. The sample has about 69,000 distinct CDR3 sequences, roughly 11% seen once. The input for sequencing was whole blood, taken at baseline. The receptors shown here come from an adult who was a healthcare worker with PCR-confirmed SARS-CoV-2 infection or an uninfected control (not recorded which).

J is TRBJ1-6 and V is TRBV29-1, with TRBD1 identical over 11 bases. CDR3 size: 16 residues. Germline CDR1 SQVTM, CDR2 ANQGSEA. The J segment lost 5 bases and the V segment lost 1 base, leaving 4 bases of the junction unmatched. In DNA form, the CDR3 reads TGCAGCGTTGAAGGGGGACAGGGGGAAAATAATTCACCCCTCCACTTT. Translated, it gives CSVEGGQGENNSPLHF.

This clonotype has ten or more counts. J is TRBJ1-4 and V is TRBV20-1, with D possibly TRBD1 on 5 matching bases. This CDR3 contains 13 residues. CDR1 is DFQATT and CDR2 is SNEGSKA in the germline V gene (reference sequence). Trimming stripped 3 bases from V and 7 bases from J, with 12 bases between. The CDR3: CSAREGRAEKLFF. The CDR3 DNA follows: TGCAGTGCTAGGGAGGGCAGGGCTGAAAAACTGTTTTTT.

This sequence joins TRBV10-3 and TRBJ2-5; 11 bases fit TRBD2. The V segment lost 5 bases and the J segment 0 bases; nucleotides outside the gene matches: 5. The germline V gene encodes CDR1 ENHRY and CDR2 SYGVKD. The CDR3 is 16 amino acids. The CDR3 DNA reads TGTGCCATCAGTCCCGGGACTAGCGGTTACCAAGAGACCCAGTACTTC. Translating it yields CAISPGTSGYQETQYF.

In this sample, this clonotype turned up many times. The chain employs TRBV18 and TRBJ2-7; TRBD1 agrees at 7 bases. The CDR3 has 13 residues. Germline CDR1 and CDR2: KGHSH and LQKENI. V dropped 2 bases and J dropped 6; count of bases not matched to a gene: 4. The CDR3 sequence: CASSPNRGSEQYF. The CDR3 DNA is TGTGCCAGCTCACCAAACAGGGGATCCGAGCAGTACTTC.

The chain links TRBV7-6 to TRBJ1-1; TRBD1 might be the D (6 bases). The CDR3 consists of 14 residues. The germline gives CDR1 SGHVS, CDR2 FNYEAQ. The V end lost 5 bases, the J end lost 4 bases, and 14 bases lay between the germline ends. The CDR3 reads CASSPGTKGTEAFF. CDR3 sequence (DNA): TGTGCCAGCAGCCCTGGGACAAAAGGCACTGAAGCTTTCTTT.